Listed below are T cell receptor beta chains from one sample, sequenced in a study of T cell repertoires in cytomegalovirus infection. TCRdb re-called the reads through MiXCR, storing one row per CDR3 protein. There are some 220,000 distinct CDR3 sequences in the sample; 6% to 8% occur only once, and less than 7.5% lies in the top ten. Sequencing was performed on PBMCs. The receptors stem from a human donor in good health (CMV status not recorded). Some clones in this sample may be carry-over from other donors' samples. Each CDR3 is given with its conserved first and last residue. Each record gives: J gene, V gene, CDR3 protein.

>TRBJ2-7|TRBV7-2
CASSLSPVRSEQYF
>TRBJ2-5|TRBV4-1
CASSGGPTLETQYF
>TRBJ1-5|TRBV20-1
CSARVRRGIRGNQPQHF
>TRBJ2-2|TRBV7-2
CASSLAPLGSTPSTGELFF
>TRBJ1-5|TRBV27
CASSLRGRAEYSNQPQHF
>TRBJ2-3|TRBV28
CASSSLHSSRSTDTQYF
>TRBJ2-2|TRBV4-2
CASSQDVARGHGYTGELFF
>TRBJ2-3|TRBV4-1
CASSQDFQYTDTQYF
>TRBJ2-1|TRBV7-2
CASSLFFRQQFF
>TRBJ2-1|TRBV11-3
CASSLGALYNEQFF
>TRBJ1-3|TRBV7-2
CASSPPGIAGNTIYF
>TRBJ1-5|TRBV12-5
CASGFSEGSNQPQHF
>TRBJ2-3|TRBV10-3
CAISAGQASTDTQYF
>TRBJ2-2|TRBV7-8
CASSQRGGTGHRTGELFF
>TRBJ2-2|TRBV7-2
CASSLGGGNTGELFF
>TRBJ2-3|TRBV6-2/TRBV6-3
CASGLAGGHTQYF
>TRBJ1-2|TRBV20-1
CSARASGTLISYGYTF
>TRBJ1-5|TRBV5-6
CASSLAGGNNQPQHF
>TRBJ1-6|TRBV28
CASSFSYGERITLHF
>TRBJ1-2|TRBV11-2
CASSFRDGTDGYTF
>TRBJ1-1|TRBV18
CASSPDLTEAFF
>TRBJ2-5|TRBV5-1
CASSLVLGTETQYF
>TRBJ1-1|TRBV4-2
CASSSPGTYTNTEAFF
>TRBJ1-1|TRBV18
CASSPARDTEAFF
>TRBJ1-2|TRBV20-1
CSASYLGQGGYYTF
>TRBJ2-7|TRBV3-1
CASSQLQFYEQYF
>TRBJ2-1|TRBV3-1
CASSQLGGGYNEQFF
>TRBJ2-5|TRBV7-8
CASSLGQGAKETQYF
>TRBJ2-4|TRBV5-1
CASSFGTLKNIQYF
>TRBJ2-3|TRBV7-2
CASSPGTSSTDTQYF
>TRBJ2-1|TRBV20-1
CSVRGQGVPLSYNEQFF
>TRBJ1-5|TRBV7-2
CASSQEGPLQPQHF
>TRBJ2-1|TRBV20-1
CSARDDRSPSYNEQFF
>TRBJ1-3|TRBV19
CASMEQGASGNTIYF
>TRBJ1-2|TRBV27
CASGRGIYGYTF
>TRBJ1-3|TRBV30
CAWSVNGRNTIYF
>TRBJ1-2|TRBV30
CAWSVLRGNYGYTF
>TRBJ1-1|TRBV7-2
CASSLLSNTEAFF
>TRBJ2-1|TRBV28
CASSLGAFEQFF
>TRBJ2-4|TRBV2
CASSEALRIGGKNIQYF
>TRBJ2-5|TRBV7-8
CASSLVGNQETQYF
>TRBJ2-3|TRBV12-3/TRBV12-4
CASSTGQRPDTQYF
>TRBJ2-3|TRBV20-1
CSAPIGRGTDTQYF
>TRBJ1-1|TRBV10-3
CAIRGMGMNTEAFF
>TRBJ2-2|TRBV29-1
CSVTAGTGELFF
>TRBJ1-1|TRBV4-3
CASSQETENTEAFF
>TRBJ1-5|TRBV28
CASSLWQWSNQPQHF
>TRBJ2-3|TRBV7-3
CASSLTPADTQYF
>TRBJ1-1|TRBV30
CAWDPLGRTEAFF
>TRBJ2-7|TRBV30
CATSQGAGTIGQYF
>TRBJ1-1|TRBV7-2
CASSLGSRGTEAFF
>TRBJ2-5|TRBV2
CASSYSAQETQYF
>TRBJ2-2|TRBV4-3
CASSRSGTSGNTGELFF
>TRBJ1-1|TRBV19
CASSIRRTEAFF
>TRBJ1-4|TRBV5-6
CASSLIPGQTNEKLFF